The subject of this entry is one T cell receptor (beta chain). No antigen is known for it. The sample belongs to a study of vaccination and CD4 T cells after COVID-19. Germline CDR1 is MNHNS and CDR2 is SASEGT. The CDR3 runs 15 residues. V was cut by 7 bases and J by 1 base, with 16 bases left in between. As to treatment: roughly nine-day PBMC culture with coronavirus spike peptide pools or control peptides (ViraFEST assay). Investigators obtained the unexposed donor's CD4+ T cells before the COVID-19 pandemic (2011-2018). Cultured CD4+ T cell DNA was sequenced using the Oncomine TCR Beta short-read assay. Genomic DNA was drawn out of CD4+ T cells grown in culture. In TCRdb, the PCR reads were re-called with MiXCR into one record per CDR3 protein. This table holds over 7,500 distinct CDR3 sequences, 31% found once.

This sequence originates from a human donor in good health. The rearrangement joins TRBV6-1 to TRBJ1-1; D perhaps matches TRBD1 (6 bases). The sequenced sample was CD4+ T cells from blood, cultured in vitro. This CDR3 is CASTRRGAANTEAFF. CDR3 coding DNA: TGTGCCAGCACCAGGCGGGGGGCGGCGAACACTGAAGCTTTCTTT.